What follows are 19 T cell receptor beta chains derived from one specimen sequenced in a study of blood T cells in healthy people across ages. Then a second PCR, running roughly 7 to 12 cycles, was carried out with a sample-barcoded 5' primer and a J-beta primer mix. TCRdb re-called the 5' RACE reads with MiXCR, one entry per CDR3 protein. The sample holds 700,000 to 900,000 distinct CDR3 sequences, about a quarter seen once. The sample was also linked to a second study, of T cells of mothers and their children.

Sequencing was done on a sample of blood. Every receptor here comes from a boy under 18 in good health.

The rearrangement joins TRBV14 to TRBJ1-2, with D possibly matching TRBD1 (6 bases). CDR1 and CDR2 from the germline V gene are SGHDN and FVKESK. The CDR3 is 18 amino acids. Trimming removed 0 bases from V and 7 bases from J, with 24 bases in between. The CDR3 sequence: CASSQDAMVYREKGGYTF. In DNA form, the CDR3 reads TGTGCCAGCAGCCAAGATGCTATGGTCTACAGGGAAAAGGGTGGCTACACCTTC.

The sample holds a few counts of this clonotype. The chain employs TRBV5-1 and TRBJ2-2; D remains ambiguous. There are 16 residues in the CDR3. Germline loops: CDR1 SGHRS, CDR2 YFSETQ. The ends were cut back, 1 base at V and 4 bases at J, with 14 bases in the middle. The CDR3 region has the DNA TGCGCCAGCAGCTTGTTAAGGAGAAGGAGCACCGGGGAGCTGTTTTTT. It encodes CASSLLRRRSTGELFF. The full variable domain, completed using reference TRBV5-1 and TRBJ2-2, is KAGVTQTPRYLIKTRGQQVTLSCSPISGHRSVSWYQQTPGQGLQFLFEYFSETQRNKGNFPGRFSGRQFSNSRSEMNVSTLELGDSALYLCASSLLRRRSTGELFFGEGSRLTVL.

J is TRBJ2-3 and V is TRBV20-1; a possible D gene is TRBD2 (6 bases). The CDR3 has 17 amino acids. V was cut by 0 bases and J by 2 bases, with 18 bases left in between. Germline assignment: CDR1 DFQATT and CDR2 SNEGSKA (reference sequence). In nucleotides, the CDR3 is TGCAGTGCTAGAGATCCGATTAGAAGGGAGGACACAGATACGCAGTATTTT. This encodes CSARDPIRREDTDTQYF.

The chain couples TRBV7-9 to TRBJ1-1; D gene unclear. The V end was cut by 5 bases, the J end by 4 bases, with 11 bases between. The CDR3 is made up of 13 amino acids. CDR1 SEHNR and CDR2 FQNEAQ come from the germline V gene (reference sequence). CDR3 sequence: CASSGEIGTEAFF. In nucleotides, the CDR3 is TGTGCCAGCAGCGGGGAAATAGGCACTGAAGCTTTCTTT.

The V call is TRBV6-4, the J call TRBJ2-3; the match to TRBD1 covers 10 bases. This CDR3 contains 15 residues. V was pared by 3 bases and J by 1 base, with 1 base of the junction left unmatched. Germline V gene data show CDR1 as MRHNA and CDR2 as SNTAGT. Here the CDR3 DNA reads TGTGCCAGCAGTGAGGGGACAGGGGGCACAGATACGCAGTATTTT. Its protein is CASSEGTGGTDTQYF.

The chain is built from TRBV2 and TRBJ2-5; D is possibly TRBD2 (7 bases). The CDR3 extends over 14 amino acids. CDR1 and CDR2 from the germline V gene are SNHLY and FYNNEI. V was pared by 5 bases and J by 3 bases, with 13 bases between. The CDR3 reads CASSNGGRKETQYF. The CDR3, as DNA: TGTGCCAGCAGTAACGGGGGGCGGAAAGAGACCCAGTACTTC.

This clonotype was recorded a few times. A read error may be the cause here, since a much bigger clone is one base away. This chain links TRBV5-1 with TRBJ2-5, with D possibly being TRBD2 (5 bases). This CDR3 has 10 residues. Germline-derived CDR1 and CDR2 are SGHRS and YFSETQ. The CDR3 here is CAGSGETQYF. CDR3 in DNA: TGCGCCGGCAGCGGAGAGACCCAGTACTTC. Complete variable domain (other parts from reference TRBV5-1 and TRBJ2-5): KAGVTQTPRYLIKTRGQQVTLSCSPISGHRSVSWYQQTPGQGLQFLFEYFSETQRNKGNFPGRFSGRQFSNSRSEMNVSTLELGDSALYLCAGSGETQYFGPGTRLLVL.

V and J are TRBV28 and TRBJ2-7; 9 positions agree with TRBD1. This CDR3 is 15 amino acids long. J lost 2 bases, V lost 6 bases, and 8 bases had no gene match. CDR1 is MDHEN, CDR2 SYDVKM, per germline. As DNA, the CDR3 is TGTGCCAGCAGCTTCGGACAGGGGCCGCCCTACGAGCAGTACTTC. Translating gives CASSFGQGPPYEQYF.

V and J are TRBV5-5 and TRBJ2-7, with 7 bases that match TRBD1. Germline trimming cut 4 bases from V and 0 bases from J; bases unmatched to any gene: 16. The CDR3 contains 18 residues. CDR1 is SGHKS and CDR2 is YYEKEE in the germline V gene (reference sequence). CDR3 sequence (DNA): TGTGCCAGCAGCCCCCGACAGGGTGGTATCGTAGGCTCCTACGAGCAGTACTTC. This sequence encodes CASSPRQGGIVGSYEQYF.

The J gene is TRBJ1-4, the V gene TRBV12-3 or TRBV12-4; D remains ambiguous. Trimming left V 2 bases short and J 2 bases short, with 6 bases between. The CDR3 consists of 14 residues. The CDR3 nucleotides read TGTGCCAGCAGTTTATGGAGCACTAATGAAAAACTGTTTTTT. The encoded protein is CASSLWSTNEKLFF.

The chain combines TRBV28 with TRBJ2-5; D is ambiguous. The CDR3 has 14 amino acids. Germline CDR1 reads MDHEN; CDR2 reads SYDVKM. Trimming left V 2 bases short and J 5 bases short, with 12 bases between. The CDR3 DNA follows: TGTGCCAGCAGTTTAAACAGCCCCAGGGAGACCCAGTACTTC. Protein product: CASSLNSPRETQYF.

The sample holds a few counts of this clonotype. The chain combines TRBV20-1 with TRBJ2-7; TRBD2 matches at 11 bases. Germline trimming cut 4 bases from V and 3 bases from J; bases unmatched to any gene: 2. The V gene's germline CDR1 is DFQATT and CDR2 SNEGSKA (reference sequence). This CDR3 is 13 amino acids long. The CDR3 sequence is CSATTSGGYEQYF. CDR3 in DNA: TGCAGTGCTACAACTAGCGGGGGCTACGAGCAGTACTTC.

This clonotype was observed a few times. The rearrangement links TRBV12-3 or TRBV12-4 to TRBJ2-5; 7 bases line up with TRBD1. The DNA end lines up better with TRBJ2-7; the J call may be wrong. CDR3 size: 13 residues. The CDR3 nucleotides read TGTGCCAGCAGACCTGGGACAGCCTACGAGCAGTACTTC. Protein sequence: CASRPGTAYEQYF.

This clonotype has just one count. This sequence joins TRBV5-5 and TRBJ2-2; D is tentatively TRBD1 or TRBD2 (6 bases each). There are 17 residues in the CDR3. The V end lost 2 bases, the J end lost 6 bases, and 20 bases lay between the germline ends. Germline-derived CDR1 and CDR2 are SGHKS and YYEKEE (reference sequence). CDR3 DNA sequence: TGTGCCAGCAGCTTCCGGGGGCGGATGCGTGTGGCCGGGGAGCTGTTTTTT. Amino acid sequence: CASSFRGRMRVAGELFF.

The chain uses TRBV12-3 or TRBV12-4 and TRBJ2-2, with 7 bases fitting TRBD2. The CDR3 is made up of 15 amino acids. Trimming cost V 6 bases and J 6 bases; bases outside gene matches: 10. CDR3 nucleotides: TGTGCCAGCAGCCTGGGGGAGGGAGCGGCCGGGGAGCTGTTTTTT. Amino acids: CASSLGEGAAGELFF.

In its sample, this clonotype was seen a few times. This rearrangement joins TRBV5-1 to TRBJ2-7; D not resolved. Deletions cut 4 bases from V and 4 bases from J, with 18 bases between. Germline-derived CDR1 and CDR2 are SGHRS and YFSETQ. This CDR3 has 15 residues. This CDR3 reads CASSLGSLPIYEQYF. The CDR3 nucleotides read TGCGCCAGCAGCCTTGGTTCGCTTCCGATTTACGAGCAGTACTTC.

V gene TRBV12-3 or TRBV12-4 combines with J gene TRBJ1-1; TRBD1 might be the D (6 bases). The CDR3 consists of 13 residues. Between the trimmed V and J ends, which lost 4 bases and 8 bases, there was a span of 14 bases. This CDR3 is CASSSRPDREAFF. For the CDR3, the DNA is TGTGCCAGCAGTTCTAGGCCAGACAGGGAAGCTTTCTTT.

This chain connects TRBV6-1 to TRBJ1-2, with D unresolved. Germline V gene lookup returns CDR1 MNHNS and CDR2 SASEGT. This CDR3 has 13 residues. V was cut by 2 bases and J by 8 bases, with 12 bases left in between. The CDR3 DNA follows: TGTGCCAGCAGTGAAATGTTCAGTAGCGGCTACACCTTC. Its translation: CASSEMFSSGYTF.

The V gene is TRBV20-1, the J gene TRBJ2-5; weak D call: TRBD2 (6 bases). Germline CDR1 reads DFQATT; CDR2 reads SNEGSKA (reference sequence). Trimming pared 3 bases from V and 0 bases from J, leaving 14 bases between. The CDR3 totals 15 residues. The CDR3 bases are TGCAGTGCTAGTAAGAGCGGAGGGTACCAAGAGACCCAGTACTTC. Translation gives CSASKSGGYQETQYF.